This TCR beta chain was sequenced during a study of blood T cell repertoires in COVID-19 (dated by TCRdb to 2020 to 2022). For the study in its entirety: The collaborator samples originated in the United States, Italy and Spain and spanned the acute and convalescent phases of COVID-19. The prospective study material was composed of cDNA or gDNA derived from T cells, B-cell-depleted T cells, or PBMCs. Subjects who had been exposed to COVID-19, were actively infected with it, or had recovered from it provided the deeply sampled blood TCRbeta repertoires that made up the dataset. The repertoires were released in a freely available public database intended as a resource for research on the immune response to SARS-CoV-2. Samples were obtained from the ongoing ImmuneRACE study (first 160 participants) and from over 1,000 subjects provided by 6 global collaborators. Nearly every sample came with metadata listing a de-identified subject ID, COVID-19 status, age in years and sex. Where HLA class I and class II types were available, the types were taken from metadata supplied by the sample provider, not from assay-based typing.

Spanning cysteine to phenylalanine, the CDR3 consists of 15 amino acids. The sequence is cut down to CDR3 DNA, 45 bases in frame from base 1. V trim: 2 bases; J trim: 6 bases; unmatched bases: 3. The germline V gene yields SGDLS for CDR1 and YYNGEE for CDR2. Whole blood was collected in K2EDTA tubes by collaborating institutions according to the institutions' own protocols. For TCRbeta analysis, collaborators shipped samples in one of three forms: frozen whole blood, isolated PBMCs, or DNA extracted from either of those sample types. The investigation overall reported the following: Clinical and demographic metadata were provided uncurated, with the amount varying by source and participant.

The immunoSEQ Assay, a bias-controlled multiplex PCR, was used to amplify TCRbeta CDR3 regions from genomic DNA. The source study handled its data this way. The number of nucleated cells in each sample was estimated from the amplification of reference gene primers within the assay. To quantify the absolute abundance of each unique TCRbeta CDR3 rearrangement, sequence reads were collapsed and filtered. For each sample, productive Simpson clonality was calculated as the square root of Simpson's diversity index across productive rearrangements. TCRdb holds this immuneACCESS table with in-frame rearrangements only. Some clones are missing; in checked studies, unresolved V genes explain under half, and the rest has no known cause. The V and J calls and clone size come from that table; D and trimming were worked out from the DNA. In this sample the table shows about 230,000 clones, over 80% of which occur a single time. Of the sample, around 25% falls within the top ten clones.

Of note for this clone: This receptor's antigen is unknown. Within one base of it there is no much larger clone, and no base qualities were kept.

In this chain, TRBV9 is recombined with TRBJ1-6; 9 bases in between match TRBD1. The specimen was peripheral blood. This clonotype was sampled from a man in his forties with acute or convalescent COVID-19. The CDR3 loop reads CASSVRDRVNSPLHF. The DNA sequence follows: TGTGCCAGCAGCGTCCGGGACAGGGTTAATTCACCCCTCCACTTT.